These 32 T cell receptor beta chains were all obtained from the same sample, sequenced in a study of T cell clones after liver transplantation. Repertoires were generated with immunoSEQ multiplex PCR, while TCRdb's copy carries only in-frame clones and drops some. The data show around 110,000 clones, 90% seen once. The source was CD4+ T cells from blood, collected 12 months after liver transplant. Receptor source: a human patient who received a liver transplant. A share of the T cells may be of graft donor origin.

This chain connects TRBV11-3 to TRBJ1-3; D uncertain. Germline loops: CDR1 SGHNT, CDR2 YENEEA. V was clipped by 2 bases and J by 0 bases, with 5 bases between them. This CDR3 is built from 14 residues. The CDR3: CASSLSLSGNTIYF. The CDR3 DNA is TGTGCCAGCAGCTTATCTCTCTCTGGAAACACCATATATTTT. Filled out from reference TRBV11-3 and TRBJ1-3, the complete variable domain reads EAGVVQSPRYKIIEKKQPVAFWCNPISGHNTLYWYLQNLGQGPELLIRYENEEAVDDSQLPKDRFSAERLKGVDSTLKIQPAELGDSAVYLCASSLSLSGNTIYFGEGSWLTVV.

This clone was recorded once. The rearrangement links TRBV28 to TRBJ2-7, with 8 nucleotides matching TRBD1. V was pared by 7 bases and J by 1 base, with 6 bases of the junction left unmatched. The germline V gene has CDR1 MDHEN and CDR2 SYDVKM. This CDR3 spans 14 amino acids. The chain's CDR3 is CASTSQGASYEQYF. CDR3 coding DNA: TGTGCCAGCACCTCGCAGGGGGCATCCTACGAGCAGTACTTC. The full variable domain, with the rest looked up from reference TRBV28 and TRBJ2-7, is DVKVTQSSRYLVKRTGEKVFLECVQDMDHENMFWYRQDPGLGLRLIYFSYDVKMKEKGDIPEGYSVSREKKERFSLILESASTNQTSMYLCASTSQGASYEQYFGPGTRLTVT.

The CDR3 sequence is CASMTSGTYNEQFF. The CDR3 nucleotides read TGTGCCAGTATGACTAGCGGAACCTACAATGAGCAGTTCTTC. The chain has TRBV19 and TRBJ2-1; TRBD2 agrees at 9 bases. This CDR3 has 14 residues. With V trimmed by 7 bases and J by 2 bases, 3 bases remained unmatched. CDR1 and CDR2 from the germline V gene are LNHDA and SQIVND (reference sequence). Filled out from reference TRBV19 and TRBJ2-1, the complete variable domain reads DGGITQSPKYLFRKEGQNVTLSCEQNLNHDAMYWYRQDPGQGLRLIYYSQIVNDFQKGDIAEGYSVSREKKESFPLTVTSAQKNPTAFYLCASMTSGTYNEQFFGPGTRLTVL.

The V call is TRBV6-1, the J call TRBJ2-7, with 9 bases identical to TRBD1. This CDR3 spans 14 amino acids. In germline, CDR1 is MNHNS, CDR2 SASEGT. The trim removed 6 bases at V and 4 bases at J, leaving 7 bases unmatched. CDR3 protein: CASRSGTGSYEQYF. The CDR3 coding sequence is TGTGCCAGCAGGTCCGGGACAGGGTCTTACGAGCAGTACTTC.

The gene calls are TRBV29-1 and TRBJ2-1, with 12 nucleotides matching TRBD2. CDR3 size: 14 residues. CDR1 and CDR2 from the germline V gene are SQVTM and ANQGSEA. V trimming: 6 bases; J trimming: 7 bases; junction bases outside the gene matches: 7. CDR3 nucleotide sequence: TGCAGCGTGCGACTAGCGGGAGTCGTTAATGAGCAGTTCTTC. Protein: CSVRLAGVVNEQFF.

The chain has TRBV6-5 and TRBJ1-5; D is ambiguous. Germline values: CDR1 MNHEY, CDR2 SVGAGI. Trimming took 2 bases from V and 6 from J, leaving 8 bases between them. The CDR3 has 13 residues. CDR3 in amino acids: CASSYGGGQPQHF. DNA for the CDR3: TGTGCCAGCAGTTACGGTGGAGGTCAGCCCCAGCATTTT.

In its sample, this clone ranks as medium-sized (0.01 to 0.1%). The rearrangement uses TRBV7-3 and TRBJ2-3; TRBD2 aligns across 15 bases. This CDR3 contains 16 residues. Germline CDR1 and CDR2: SGHTA and FQGTGA. V dropped 2 bases and J dropped 7; count of bases not matched to a gene: 4. The CDR3 region is CASSLEGTSGRNTQYF. The CDR3 nucleotides read TGTGCCAGCAGCTTAGAGGGGACTAGCGGGAGGAATACGCAGTATTTT.

The chain carries TRBV2 and TRBJ1-3; D uncertain. CDR1 SNHLY and CDR2 FYNNEI come from the germline V gene. The CDR3 extends over 17 amino acids. Trimming shortened V by 8 bases and J by 0 bases, and 20 bases separated the two germline ends. The CDR3 is CASRRVRAGISGNTIYF. In DNA form, the CDR3 reads TGTGCCAGCCGGAGGGTCCGGGCGGGAATCTCTGGAAACACCATATATTTT.

The chain combines TRBV6-5 with TRBJ2-3; D remains unclear. This CDR3 has 14 amino acids. The V gene lost 2 bases and the J gene lost 8 bases, with 14 bases spanning the gap. Germline V gene sequence: CDR1 MNHEY, CDR2 SVGAGI. For the CDR3, the DNA is TGTGCCAGCAGTTACGGGCCCCTGGAGAGTACGCAGTATTTT. It yields the protein CASSYGPLESTQYF.

V usage is TRBV11-2 and J usage is TRBJ2-5, with D perhaps TRBD1 (6 bases). Trimming removed 10 bases from V and 2 bases from J, with 8 bases in between. The CDR3 sequence is 11 residues long. Germline CDR1 reads SGHAT; CDR2 reads FQNNGV. The CDR3 nucleotides read TGTGCCACCGGACAGCAAGAGACCCAGTACTTC. Translating gives CATGQQETQYF.

The chain uses TRBV5-1 and TRBJ2-3; the D gene is possibly TRBD2 (5 bases). Deletions cut 0 bases from V and 0 bases from J, with 8 bases between. The germline gives CDR1 SGHRS, CDR2 YFSETQ. CDR3 length equals 15 residues. The CDR3 here is CASSLAGTSTDTQYF. The CDR3 bases are TGCGCCAGCAGCTTGGCGGGAACTAGCACAGATACGCAGTATTTT.

This chain uses TRBV7-7 with TRBJ2-5; D tentatively reads TRBD1 or TRBD2 (5 bases each). This CDR3 region has 15 residues. Trimming left V 4 bases short and J 6 bases short, with 18 bases between. In germline, CDR1 is SSHAT, CDR2 FNYEAQ (reference sequence). The CDR3: CASSYGGVAGQTQYF. CDR3 bases: TGTGCCAGCAGCTATGGGGGAGTGGCTGGCCAGACCCAGTACTTC.

The count of this clone is one. The genes are TRBV4-1 and TRBJ2-1; D gene ambiguous. V lost 7 bases and J 4 bases, leaving 8 bases between the germline ends. There are 12 residues in the CDR3. Germline CDR1 reads MGHRA; CDR2 reads YSYEKL. The CDR3 DNA sequence: TGCGCCAGCACCTCATTTTACAATGAGCAGTTCTTC. It translates to CASTSFYNEQFF.

This chain uses TRBV29-1 with TRBJ2-2; D tentatively fits TRBD1 or TRBD2 (6 bases each). This CDR3 region has 13 residues. The germline CDR1 and CDR2 sequences are SQVTM and ANQGSEA. Between the trimmed V and J ends, which lost 5 bases and 6 bases, there was a span of 13 bases. The CDR3 region is CSVLRGAPGELFF. The DNA for the CDR3 is TGCAGCGTTTTGAGGGGGGCCCCCGGGGAGCTGTTTTTT.

The V and J genes are TRBV7-6 and TRBJ2-3; 9 bases are shared with TRBD2. Germline V gives CDR1 SGHVS, CDR2 FNYEAQ. Losses at the gene ends were 5 bases for V and 4 bases for J; bases not matched to a gene: 10. The CDR3 loop spans 16 amino acids. The CDR3 protein is CASSPTAGGRPDTQYF. DNA of the CDR3: TGTGCCAGCAGCCCGACAGCGGGAGGTCGCCCAGATACGCAGTATTTT.

The CDR3 DNA is TGCAGCGTACAGGGGGGACAGGGAAATATAGCCACTGAAGCTTTCTTT. Its translation: CSVQGGQGNIATEAFF. This rearrangement joins TRBV29-1 to TRBJ1-1, with TRBD1 matching over 9 bases. The germline CDR1 and CDR2 sequences are SQVTM and ANQGSEA. V shed 6 bases, J shed 4 bases, and the junction held 15 bases outside the gene matches. The CDR3 runs 16 residues.

The rearrangement joins TRBV18 to TRBJ1-3, with 8 nucleotides matching TRBD1. Germline CDR1 and CDR2: KGHSH and LQKENI. V trimming: 4 bases; J trimming: 0 bases; junction bases outside the gene matches: 5. The CDR3 covers 16 residues. As DNA, the CDR3 is TGTGCCAGCTCACGGGGACAGGCGACCTCTGGAAACACCATATATTTT. Translation gives CASSRGQATSGNTIYF.

The rearrangement links TRBV19 to TRBJ2-5; 10 bases agree with TRBD2. Germline CDR1 LNHDA, CDR2 SQIVND (reference sequence). The CDR3 runs to 14 residues. Trimming took 6 bases from V and 4 from J; bases not matched to a gene: 5. The CDR3 sequence: CASSTIAGGETQYF. The CDR3 DNA reads as TGTGCCAGTAGCACAATAGCGGGAGGAGAGACCCAGTACTTC.

This chain links TRBV28 with TRBJ1-5; D not certain. In germline, CDR1 is MDHEN, CDR2 SYDVKM. The CDR3 has 14 amino acids. Trimming took off 6 bases at V and 2 bases at J, with 11 bases between the two ends. CDR3 DNA sequence: TGTGCCAGCAGGGAGGGTGGTGGCAATCAGCCCCAGCATTTT. Translating gives CASREGGGNQPQHF.

The genes are TRBV11-3 and TRBJ2-1; weak D call: TRBD2 (5 bases). This CDR3 contains 15 residues. V gave up 1 base and J gave up 3 bases, with 10 bases separating them. Germline values: CDR1 SGHNT, CDR2 YENEEA. The CDR3 loop is CASSLVEGHYNEQFF. Written as DNA, the CDR3 is TGTGCCAGCAGCTTAGTAGAGGGTCACTACAATGAGCAGTTCTTC.

The rearrangement links TRBV7-7 to TRBJ2-2, with D perhaps TRBD2 (6 bases). This CDR3 is 17 amino acids long. Trimming removed 4 bases at V and 4 bases at J, with 19 bases between. Germline V gene sequence: CDR1 SSHAT, CDR2 FNYEAQ (reference sequence). The chain's CDR3 is CASSSSPLRGGTGELFF. For the CDR3, the DNA is TGTGCCAGCAGCTCCTCGCCCCTTAGGGGAGGCACCGGGGAGCTGTTTTTT.

V and J are TRBV5-6 and TRBJ2-7; 10 bases map to TRBD1. The germline CDR1 and CDR2 sequences are SGHDT and YYEEEE. Germline trimming cut 2 bases from V and 2 bases from J; bases unmatched to any gene: 4. The CDR3 is made up of 15 amino acids. The CDR3 DNA sequence: TGTGCCAGCAGCTTCCGGGACAGGGGTCCCTACGAGCAGTACTTC. Protein: CASSFRDRGPYEQYF.

This chain connects TRBV7-2 to TRBJ2-7; 14 bases agree with TRBD2. Germline values: CDR1 SGHTA, CDR2 FQGNSA. CDR3 length: 14 residues. J lost 7 bases, V lost 5 bases, and 4 bases had no gene match. The CDR3 loop is CASSVGLAGVEQYF. DNA for the CDR3: TGTGCCAGCAGCGTGGGACTAGCGGGAGTTGAGCAGTACTTC.

This chain links TRBV6-1 with TRBJ2-7; 7 nucleotides agree with TRBD1. The length of the CDR3 is 12 residues. Trimming cost V 7 bases and J 7 bases; bases outside gene matches: 7. Per the germline V gene, CDR1 is MNHNS and CDR2 is SASEGT. DNA of the CDR3: TGTGCCAGCACCAAGACAGGGTTGGAGCAGTACTTC. Its protein is CASTKTGLEQYF.

The chain combines TRBV5-4 with TRBJ1-1; perhaps TRBD1 as D (5 bases). V shed 3 bases and J shed 5 bases, with 11 bases lying between them. Germline CDR1 is SGHNT and CDR2 is YYREEE (reference sequence). The CDR3 extends over 13 amino acids. The DNA for the CDR3 is TGTGCCAGCAGCTCTCCAGGGAGGACTGAAGCTTTCTTT. Amino acid sequence: CASSSPGRTEAFF.

The chain uses TRBV5-1 and TRBJ1-3; 7 bases match TRBD1. This CDR3 region has 16 residues. Germline CDR1 and CDR2: SGHRS and YFSETQ. V was clipped by 4 bases and J by 0 bases; unmatched bases: 7. For the CDR3, the DNA is TGCGCCAGCAGCAGGGAGACAGGGACCTCTGGAAACACCATATATTTT. Its translation: CASSRETGTSGNTIYF.

This clone was recorded once. This rearrangement joins TRBV5-1 to TRBJ2-1, with TRBD2 matching over 12 bases. This CDR3 comprises 16 residues. The V gene's germline CDR1 is SGHRS and CDR2 YFSETQ. J gave up 10 bases and V 1 base, and 9 bases lay outside the gene matches. In DNA form, the CDR3 reads TGCGCCAGCAGCTTGTCCCTAGCGGGAGGGCGGTTAGAGCAGTTCTTC. Translating it yields CASSLSLAGGRLEQFF.

The chain has TRBV10-3 and TRBJ2-3; 10 nucleotides line up with TRBD2. CDR3 length equals 18 residues. Germline V CDR1 and CDR2: ENHRY, SYGVKD. Losses at the gene ends were 5 bases for V and 2 bases for J; bases not matched to a gene: 13. As DNA, the CDR3 is TGTGCCATCAGTCAAAGTGGGGGCCTAGCGGGAGTCACAGATACGCAGTATTTT. Amino acids: CAISQSGGLAGVTDTQYF.

The CDR3 nucleotides read TGTGCCAGCAGTTCACAGGGTACCGGGGAGCTGTTTTTT. Protein sequence: CASSSQGTGELFF. The gene calls are TRBV25-1 and TRBJ2-2; TRBD1 might be the D (6 bases). The CDR3 extends over 13 amino acids. Trimming removed 5 bases at V and 5 bases at J, with 9 bases between. Germline values: CDR1 MGHDK, CDR2 SYGVNS.

This chain connects TRBV7-2 to TRBJ2-6, with 8 bases aligning to TRBD2. CDR3 length: 16 residues. The germline CDR1 and CDR2 sequences are SGHTA and FQGNSA. Unmatched junction bases numbered 3, after V lost 3 bases and J lost 2 bases. The CDR3 nucleotides are TGTGCCAGCAGCTTGAGCGGGAGCGCTGGGGCCAACGTCCTGACTTTC. It is translated as CASSLSGSAGANVLTF. The full variable domain, its missing parts supplied by reference TRBV7-2 and TRBJ2-6, is GAGVSQSPSNKVTEKGKDVELRCDPISGHTALYWYRQSLGQGLEFLIYFQGNSAPDKSGLPSDRFSAERTGGSVSTLTIQRTQQEDSAVYLCASSLSGSAGANVLTFGAGSRLTVL.

J is TRBJ1-3 and V is TRBV12-5, with D hard to call. Germline CDR1 and CDR2: LGHNT and FRNRAP. Trimming left V 1 base short and J 2 bases short, with 6 bases between. This CDR3 has 14 amino acids. The DNA of the CDR3 is TGTGCTAGTGGTTTGGGCACAACTGGAAACACCATATATTTT. Protein sequence: CASGLGTTGNTIYF.

The gene calls are TRBV27 and TRBJ2-3, with D unclear. V was clipped by 3 bases and J by 2 bases, with 9 bases between them. The CDR3 has 14 amino acids. Looked up from germline, CDR1 is MNHEY and CDR2 is SMNVEV (reference sequence). As DNA, the CDR3 is TGTGCCAGCAGTTTTGGCAGCCCCACAGATACGCAGTATTTT. Its translation is CASSFGSPTDTQYF.